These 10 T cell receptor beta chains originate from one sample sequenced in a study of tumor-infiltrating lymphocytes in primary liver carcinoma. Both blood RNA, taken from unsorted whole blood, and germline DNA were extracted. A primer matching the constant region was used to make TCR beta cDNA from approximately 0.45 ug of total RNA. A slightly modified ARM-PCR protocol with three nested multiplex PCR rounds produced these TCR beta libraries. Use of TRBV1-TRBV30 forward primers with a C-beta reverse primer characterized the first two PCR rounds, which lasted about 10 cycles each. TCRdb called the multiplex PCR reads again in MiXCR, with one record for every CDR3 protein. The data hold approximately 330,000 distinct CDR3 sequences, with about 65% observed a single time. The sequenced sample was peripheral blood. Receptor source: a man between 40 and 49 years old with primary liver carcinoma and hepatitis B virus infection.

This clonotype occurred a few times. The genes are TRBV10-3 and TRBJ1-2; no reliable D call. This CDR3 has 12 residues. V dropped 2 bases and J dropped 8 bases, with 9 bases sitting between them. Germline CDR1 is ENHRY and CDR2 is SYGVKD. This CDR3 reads CAISEHPGGYTF. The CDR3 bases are TGTGCCATCAGTGAGCATCCGGGGGGCTACACCTTC.

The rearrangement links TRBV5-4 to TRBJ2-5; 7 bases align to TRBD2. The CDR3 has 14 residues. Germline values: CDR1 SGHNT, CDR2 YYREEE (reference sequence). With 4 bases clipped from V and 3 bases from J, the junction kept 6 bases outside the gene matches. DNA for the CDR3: TGTGCCAGCAGCCAGGGACTATCGGAAGAGACCCAGTACTTC. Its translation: CASSQGLSEETQYF.

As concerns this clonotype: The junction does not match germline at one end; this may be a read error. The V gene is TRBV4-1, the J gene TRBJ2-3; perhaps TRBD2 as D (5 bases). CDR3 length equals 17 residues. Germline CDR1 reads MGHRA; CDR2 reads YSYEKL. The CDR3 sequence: CAGSQVLIPGLTDTQYF. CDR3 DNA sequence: TGCGCCGGCAGCCAAGTGTTAATTCCCGGACTCACAGATACGCAGTATTTT.

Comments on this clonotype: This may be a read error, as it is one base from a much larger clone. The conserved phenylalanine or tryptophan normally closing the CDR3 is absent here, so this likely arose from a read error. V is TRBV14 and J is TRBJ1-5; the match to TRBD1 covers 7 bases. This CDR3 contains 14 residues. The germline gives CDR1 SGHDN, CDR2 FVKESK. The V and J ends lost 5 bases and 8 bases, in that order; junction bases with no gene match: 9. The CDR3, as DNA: TGTGCCAGCAGCTCCTGGGACAGATTAGAGCCCCAGCATTCT. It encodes CASSSWDRLEPQHS.

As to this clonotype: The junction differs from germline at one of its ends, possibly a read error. The chain's CDR3 is CTSSLRGALNYGYTF. The CDR3 DNA follows: TGTACCAGCAGCTTGCGTGGGGCACTTAACTATGGCTACACCTTC. The V gene is TRBV5-4, the J gene TRBJ1-2; D perhaps matches TRBD1 (5 bases). The germline V gene encodes CDR1 SGHNT and CDR2 YYREEE (reference sequence). CDR3 length equals 15 residues.

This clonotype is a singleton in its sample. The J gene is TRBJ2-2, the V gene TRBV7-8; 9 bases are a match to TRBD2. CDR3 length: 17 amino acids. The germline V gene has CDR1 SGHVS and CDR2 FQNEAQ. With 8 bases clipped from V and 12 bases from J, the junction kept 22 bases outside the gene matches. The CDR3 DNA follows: TGTGCCAGCGTCCTGGCCTGGGGACTAGCAGATACCGCCAAGCTGTTTTTT. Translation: CASVLAWGLADTAKLFF. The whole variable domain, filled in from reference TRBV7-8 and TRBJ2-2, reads GAGVSQSPRYKVAKRGQDVALRCDPISGHVSLFWYQQALGQGPEFLTYFQNEAQLDKSGLPSDRFFAERPEGSVSTLKIQRTQQEDSAVYLCASVLAWGLADTAKLFFGEGSRLTVL.

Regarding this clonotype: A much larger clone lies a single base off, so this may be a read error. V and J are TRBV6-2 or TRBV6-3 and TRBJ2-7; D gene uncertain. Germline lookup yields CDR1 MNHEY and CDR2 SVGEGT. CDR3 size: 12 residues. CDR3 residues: CVSSWAGYEQYF. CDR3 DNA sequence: TGTGTCAGCAGTTGGGCTGGCTACGAGCAGTACTTC.

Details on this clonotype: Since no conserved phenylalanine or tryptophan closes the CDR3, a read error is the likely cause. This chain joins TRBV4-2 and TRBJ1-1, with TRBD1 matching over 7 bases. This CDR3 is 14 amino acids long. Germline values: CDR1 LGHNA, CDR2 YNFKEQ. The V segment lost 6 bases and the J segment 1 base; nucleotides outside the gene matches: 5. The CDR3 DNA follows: TGTGCCAGCAGGGAGGGACAGCCGAACACTGAAGCTTTCATT. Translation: CASREGQPNTEAFI.

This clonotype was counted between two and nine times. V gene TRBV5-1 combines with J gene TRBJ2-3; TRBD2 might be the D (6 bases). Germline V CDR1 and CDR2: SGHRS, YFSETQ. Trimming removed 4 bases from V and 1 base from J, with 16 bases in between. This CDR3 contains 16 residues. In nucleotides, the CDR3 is TGCGCCAGCAGCGAATGGGGTCCTAGCGGCACAGATACGCAGTATTTT. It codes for CASSEWGPSGTDTQYF.

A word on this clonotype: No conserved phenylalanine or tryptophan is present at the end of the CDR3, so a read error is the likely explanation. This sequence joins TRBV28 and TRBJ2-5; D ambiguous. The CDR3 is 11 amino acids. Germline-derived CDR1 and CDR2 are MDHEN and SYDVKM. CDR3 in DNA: TGTGCCAGCCGTGACCATGAGACCCAGTACTCC. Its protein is CASRDHETQYS.